This T cell receptor (beta chain) was sequenced for a study of post-analysis software for immune sequencing data. On the study more broadly: There were relapsing-remitting, secondary progressive and progressive-relapsing multiple sclerosis among the disease courses included. Study-level findings and limits: Normalized Chao1 diversity in multiple sclerosis patients fell significantly below that of controls. Roughly 5 TRBV segments occurring more often in patients than controls included TRBV5-6, TRBV5-1 and TRBV20-1.

Libraries were made from TCR beta cDNA, and they carried unique molecular identifiers. TCRdb reprocessed the PCR reads via MiXCR and lists one record per CDR3 protein. Found here are hundreds of thousands of distinct CDR3 sequences, roughly 27% of them singletons; the top ten hold about 0.5%. Germline V CDR1 and CDR2: KGHDR, SFDVKD. CDR3 length equals 13 residues. Trimming left V 0 bases short and J 4 bases short, with 6 bases between. The sample holds a few counts of this clonotype. Antigen specificity is unknown. The sample comprised blood. The TCR sequence derives from a girl between 5 and 17 years old with multiple sclerosis. The chain employs TRBV24-1 and TRBJ2-7; maybe TRBD2 (5 bases). CDR3 nucleotides: TGTGCCACCAGTGATTTGATAGCGTACGAGCAGTACTTC. It yields the protein CATSDLIAYEQYF.